The rows below give T cell receptor beta chains drawn from one sample of a study of blood T cell repertoires in COVID-19. Repertoires were generated with immunoSEQ multiplex PCR, while TCRdb's copy carries only in-frame clones and drops some. The top ten hold around 7% of the sample, which has some 89,000 clones, 60% to 85% seen once. What was sequenced was peripheral blood. The receptors were gathered from a man in his 70s with acute or convalescent COVID-19. CDR3s include the opening cysteine and the closing phenylalanine or tryptophan. The order of the fields is J gene, D gene, V gene, clone size, CDR3 DNA, CDR3 protein. The D gene is left open where the match is weak. Some rows have no size entry. The others give once, few or many, or a class for an expanded clone.

>TRBJ1-5|.|TRBV7-2|.
TGTGCCAGTTCTGCGGGCAATCAGCCCCAGCATTTT
CASSAGNQPQHF
>TRBJ2-7|TRBD1|TRBV2|.
TGTGCCAGCACCATGGGGGACAGGGCATACGAGCAGTACTTC
CASTMGDRAYEQYF
>TRBJ1-1|.|TRBV27|.
TGTGCCAGCAGTTTTAATGGGGTGCGGGGCACTGAAGCTTTCTTT
CASSFNGVRGTEAFF
>TRBJ1-1|.|TRBV12-5|.
TGTGCTAGTGGGCCAGACACGAACACTGAAGCTTTCTTT
CASGPDTNTEAFF
>TRBJ1-2|.|TRBV27|.
TGTGCCAGCAGTTCACAGGGATATGGCTACACCTTC
CASSSQGYGYTF
>TRBJ1-5|.|TRBV19|.
TGTGCCAGTAGTATAGCGGCAGGGGCAAATCAGCCCCAGCATTTT
CASSIAAGANQPQHF
>TRBJ1-2|.|TRBV6-5|.
TGTGCCAGCAGTTATGGCGCCGAGAGGGGCTACACCTTC
CASSYGAERGYTF
>TRBJ2-7|TRBD2|TRBV28|.
TGTGCCAGCAGGGCTGCTAGCGGAACCCCCTACGAGCAGTACTTC
CASRAASGTPYEQYF
>TRBJ2-2|.|TRBV29-1|once
TGCACCGGCAGGGTGGCGAACACCGGGGAGCTGTTTTTT
CTGRVANTGELFF
>TRBJ2-1|TRBD2|TRBV4-2|.
TGTGCCAGCAGCCAACTAGCGGGAGGAAGGTACAATGAGCAGTTCTTC
CASSQLAGGRYNEQFF
>TRBJ2-2|.|TRBV10-2|.
TGCGCCAGCAGTGAGTCCGACAGCGCGGACAACACCGGGGAGCTGTTTTTT
CASSESDSADNTGELFF
>TRBJ1-6|.|TRBV18|.
TGTGCCAGCTCACCGACGGACAGCAGTAATTCACCCCTCCACTTT
CASSPTDSSNSPLHF
>TRBJ2-2|TRBD2|TRBV25-1|.
TGTGCCAGCAGTGGTACGGGACTAGCGACCGGGGAGCTGTTTTTT
CASSGTGLATGELFF
>TRBJ1-2|.|TRBV9|.
TGTGCCAGCAGCGTCGGTCCGGGGAACTATGGCTACACCTTC
CASSVGPGNYGYTF
>TRBJ1-2|.|TRBV5-1|.
TGCGCCAGCAGCTTGGCTCGGGCGGGGGCGGACTATGGCTACACCTTC
CASSLARAGADYGYTF
>TRBJ2-1|.|TRBV3-1/TRBV3-2|.
TGTGCCAGCAGCCAGGCTAGCGTAAGGAGCTCCTACAATGAGCAGTTCTTC
CASSQASVRSSYNEQFF
>TRBJ2-3|.|TRBV11-3|.
TGTGCCAGCAGCCCAGCGGGGACAGGCGGCACAGATACGCAGTATTTT
CASSPAGTGGTDTQYF
>TRBJ1-1|.|TRBV29-1|.
TGCAGCGTTGTCAGGGACACTGAAGCTTTCTTT
CSVVRDTEAFF
>TRBJ2-3|.|TRBV28|.
TGTGCCAGCAGTTTACAGGGTGCGACGCAGTATTTT
CASSLQGATQYF
>TRBJ2-2|TRBD1|TRBV7-6|.
TGTGCCAGCAGCTCAGACCGGGACAGAGAGAGGGCCGGGGAGCTGTTTTTT
CASSSDRDRERAGELFF
>TRBJ1-6|.|TRBV2|once
TGTGCCAGCAGTGAAGTCATCAATAATTCACCCCTCCACTTT
CASSEVINNSPLHF
>TRBJ2-5|TRBD1|TRBV11-2|.
TGTGCCAGCAGCACGGCCGGGACAGGACCACAAGAGACCCAGTACTTC
CASSTAGTGPQETQYF
>TRBJ1-4|.|TRBV6-2/TRBV6-3|.
TGTGCCAGCAGTCCCCCTGGGGCTACTAATGAAAAACTGTTTTTT
CASSPPGATNEKLFF
>TRBJ1-1|.|TRBV28|.
TGTGCCAGCAGTTTGTCGAGCATTGTGACTGAAGCTTTCTTT
CASSLSSIVTEAFF
>TRBJ1-2|.|TRBV27|.
TGTGCCAGCAGGTCTGGGGCCAACTATGGCTACACCTTC
CASRSGANYGYTF
>TRBJ2-1|.|TRBV7-9|once
TGTGCCAGCAGAGCGGGTATTACTTCGGATGAGCAGTTCTTC
CASRAGITSDEQFF
>TRBJ1-1|.|TRBV7-2|.
TGTGCCAGCAGCTCGGTGAACACTGAAGCTTTCTTT
CASSSVNTEAFF
>TRBJ1-4|.|TRBV15|.
TGTGCCACCAGCAGAGATGGTATGGGAGTGTTTAATGAAAAACTGTTTTTT
CATSRDGMGVFNEKLFF
>TRBJ1-4|TRBD1|TRBV18|.
TGTGCCAGCTCACCCGGACAGGTTTCAACTAATGAAAAACTGTTTTTT
CASSPGQVSTNEKLFF
>TRBJ1-6|TRBD1|TRBV19|.
TGTGCCAGTAGCTCCGGGACAGGCCCAAGCTCCTATAATTCACCCCTCCACTTT
CASSSGTGPSSYNSPLHF
>TRBJ2-7|.|TRBV5-1|.
TGCGCCAGCAGCTTGATACTAGAAGCGGGCGAGCAGTACTTC
CASSLILEAGEQYF
>TRBJ2-7|TRBD1|TRBV6-2/TRBV6-3|once
TGTGCCAGCAGTTACTCTGGGACAGTCAAGCCCTCCTACGAGCAGTACTTC
CASSYSGTVKPSYEQYF
>TRBJ2-7|TRBD1|TRBV7-3|.
TGTGCCAGCAGCCCCGGACAGGGTCTGACCTACGAGCAGTACTTC
CASSPGQGLTYEQYF
>TRBJ2-3|.|TRBV4-1|.
TGCGCCAGCAGCCAAGTGGTGTGGGGACAAGCGGCCACAGATACGCAGTATTTT
CASSQVVWGQAATDTQYF
>TRBJ2-2|TRBD1|TRBV12-5|.
TGTGCTAGTGGTTCAACAGGGGGCGCCGCCGGGGAGCTGTTTTTT
CASGSTGGAAGELFF
>TRBJ2-3|.|TRBV19|.
TGTGCCAGTACTACGACTCGATACACAGATACGCAGTATTTT
CASTTTRYTDTQYF
>TRBJ2-7|.|TRBV27|.
TGTGCCAGCACCCTAGGGCAGGGGCCCTCCTACGAGCAGTACTTC
CASTLGQGPSYEQYF
>TRBJ1-2|.|TRBV6-5|.
TGTGCCAGCAGTTACGGCGGGTCTAACTATGGCTACACCTTC
CASSYGGSNYGYTF
>TRBJ1-2|.|TRBV6-5|.
TGTGCCAGCAGCCGAGGGTATGGCTACACCTTC
CASSRGYGYTF
>TRBJ2-4|.|TRBV6-5|.
TGTGCCAGCACCATTAACGTCCGGGTCCGTGACATTCAGTACTTC
CASTINVRVRDIQYF
>TRBJ2-5|TRBD1|TRBV27|.
TGTGCCAGCAGAACGTTCGGACAGGGGGTTTTGGGAGAGACCCAGTACTTC
CASRTFGQGVLGETQYF
>TRBJ2-1|.|TRBV2|.
TGTGCCAGCATGACAGGAGGCAATGAGCAGTTCTTC
CASMTGGNEQFF
>TRBJ2-1|.|TRBV11-3|.
TGTGCCAGCAGCTTATATATCGGGGTTGACAATGAGCAGTTCTTC
CASSLYIGVDNEQFF
>TRBJ1-1|.|TRBV2|.
TGTGCCAGCAGTGAGGAAAGGGGGATCTTAGCTTTCTTT
CASSEERGILAFF
>TRBJ2-7|.|TRBV6-5|few
TGTGCCAGCAGCCCCCAGGACGGGGGCTACGAGCAGTACTTC
CASSPQDGGYEQYF